A single count supports the clone carrying this TCR beta chain. The V gene lost 3 bases and the J gene lost 3 bases, with 14 bases spanning the gap. CDR1 and CDR2 (germline): KGHSH, LQKENI. This CDR3 is 15 amino acids long. This entry comes from a study of cytomegalovirus exposure and HLA in healthy donors. The PCR had 60 Vbeta and 13 Jbeta primers. The assay was immunoSEQ multiplex PCR, and TCRdb's table has in-frame clones only and misses some. The repertoire holds approximately 250,000 clones, with roughly 81% as singletons. The TCR sequence derives from a girl aged 2-9 years in good health and CMV-seronegative. Sequencing input: PBMCs. This chain links TRBV18 with TRBJ1-1, with D possibly TRBD1 on 5 matching bases. The CDR3 DNA reads as TGTGCCAGCTCACCCTCGGGGGGGTTAGACACTGAAGCTTTCTTT. Translating it yields CASSPSGGLDTEAFF.